This T cell receptor (beta chain) was recorded in a study of blood T cell repertoires in COVID-19. Unmatched junction bases numbered 8, after V lost 6 bases and J lost 12 bases. Germline CDR1 reads MNHEY; CDR2 reads SMNVEV (reference sequence). CDR3 length: 14 residues. Original processing methods: Amplification from reference gene primers served as the basis for estimated nucleated cell counts. Repertoires were generated with immunoSEQ multiplex PCR, while TCRdb's copy carries only in-frame clones and drops some. For V, J and clone size, that table is used; D and trimming come from the DNA. The table has 200,000 to 250,000 clones, 70% to 85% seen once; the top ten hold about 2%.

Sequencing input: peripheral blood. The rearrangement joins TRBV27 to TRBJ2-1, with 13 bases fitting TRBD2. The TCR comes from an elderly woman with acute or convalescent COVID-19. CDR3 bases: TGTGCCAGCAGCCAAGGGACTAGCGGGGTAAGGCAGTTCTTC. This gives the protein CASSQGTSGVRQFF.